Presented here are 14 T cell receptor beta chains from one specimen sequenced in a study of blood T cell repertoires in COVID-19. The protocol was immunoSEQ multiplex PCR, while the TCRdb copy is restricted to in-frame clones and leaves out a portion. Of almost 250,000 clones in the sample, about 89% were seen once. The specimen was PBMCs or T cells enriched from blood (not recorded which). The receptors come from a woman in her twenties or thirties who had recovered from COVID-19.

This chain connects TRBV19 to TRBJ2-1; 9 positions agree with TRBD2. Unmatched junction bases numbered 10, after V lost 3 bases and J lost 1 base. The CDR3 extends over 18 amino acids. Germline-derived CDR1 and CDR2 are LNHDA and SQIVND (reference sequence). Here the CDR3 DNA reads TGTGCCAGTAGTATTCGAGTATGGGCGGGAGGGTCCTACAATGAGCAGTTCTTC. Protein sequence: CASSIRVWAGGSYNEQFF.

CDR3 sequence: CSVGGGEETQYF. The CDR3 nucleotides read TGCAGCGTTGGGGGCGGGGAAGAGACCCAGTACTTC. The J gene is TRBJ2-5, the V gene TRBV29-1, with TRBD2 as a possible D gene (6 bases). The V gene's germline CDR1 is SQVTM and CDR2 ANQGSEA. The CDR3 is 12 residues long. The V end was cut by 4 bases, the J end by 3 bases, with 9 bases between.

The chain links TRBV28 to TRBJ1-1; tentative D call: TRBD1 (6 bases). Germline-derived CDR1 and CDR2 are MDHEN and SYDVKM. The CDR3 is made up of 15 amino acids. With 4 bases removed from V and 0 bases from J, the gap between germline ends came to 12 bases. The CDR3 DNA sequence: TGTGCCAGCAGTTCGCCAGGGGATATGAACACTGAAGCTTTCTTT. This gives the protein CASSSPGDMNTEAFF. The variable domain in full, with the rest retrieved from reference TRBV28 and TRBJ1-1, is DVKVTQSSRYLVKRTGEKVFLECVQDMDHENMFWYRQDPGLGLRLIYFSYDVKMKEKGDIPEGYSVSREKKERFSLILESASTNQTSMYLCASSSPGDMNTEAFFGQGTRLTVV.

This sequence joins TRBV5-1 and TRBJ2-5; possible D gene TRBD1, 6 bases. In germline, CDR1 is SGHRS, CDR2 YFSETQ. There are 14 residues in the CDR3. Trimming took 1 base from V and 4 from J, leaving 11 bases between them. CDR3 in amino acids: CASSLIGGGETQYF. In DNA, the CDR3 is TGCGCCAGCAGCTTGATAGGGGGTGGAGAGACCCAGTACTTC.

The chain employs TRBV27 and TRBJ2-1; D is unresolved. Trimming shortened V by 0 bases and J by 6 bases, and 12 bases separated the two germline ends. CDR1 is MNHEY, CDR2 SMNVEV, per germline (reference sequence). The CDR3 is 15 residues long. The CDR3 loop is CASSLSAIAFNEQFF. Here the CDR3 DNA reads TGTGCCAGCAGTTTATCGGCAATAGCCTTCAATGAGCAGTTCTTC.

The DNA for the CDR3 is TGTGCCATCAGGGATACGGTACAGGGGGGCGAGCAGTACTTC. Its protein is CAIRDTVQGGEQYF. V and J are TRBV10-3 and TRBJ2-7, with TRBD1 identical over 8 bases. V shed 6 bases, J shed 6 bases, and the junction held 10 bases outside the gene matches. Germline V lookup: CDR1 ENHRY, CDR2 SYGVKD. The length of the CDR3 is 14 residues.

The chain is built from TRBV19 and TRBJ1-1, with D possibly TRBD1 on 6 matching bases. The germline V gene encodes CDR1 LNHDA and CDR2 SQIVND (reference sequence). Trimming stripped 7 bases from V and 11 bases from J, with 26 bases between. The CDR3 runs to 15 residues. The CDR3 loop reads CASNEAPRTEMNAFF. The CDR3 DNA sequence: TGTGCCAGTAATGAGGCCCCTCGGACAGAAATGAATGCTTTCTTT.

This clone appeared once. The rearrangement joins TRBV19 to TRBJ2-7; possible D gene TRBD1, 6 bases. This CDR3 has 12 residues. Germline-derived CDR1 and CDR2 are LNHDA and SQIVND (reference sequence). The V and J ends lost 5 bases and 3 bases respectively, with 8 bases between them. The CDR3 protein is CASSVTGYEQYF. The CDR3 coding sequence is TGTGCCAGTAGTGTGACAGGCTACGAGCAGTACTTC.

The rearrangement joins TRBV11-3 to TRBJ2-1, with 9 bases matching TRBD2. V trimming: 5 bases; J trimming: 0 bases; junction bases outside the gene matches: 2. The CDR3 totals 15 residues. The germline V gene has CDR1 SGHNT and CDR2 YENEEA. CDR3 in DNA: TGTGCCAGCAGCCATAGCGGGAGCTCCTACAATGAGCAGTTCTTC. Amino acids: CASSHSGSSYNEQFF.

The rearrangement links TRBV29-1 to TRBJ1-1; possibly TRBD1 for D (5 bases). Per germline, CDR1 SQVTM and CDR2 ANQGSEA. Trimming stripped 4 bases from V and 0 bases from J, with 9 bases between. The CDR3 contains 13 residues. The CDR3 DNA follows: TGCAGCGTTGCGGGGGGAATGAACACTGAAGCTTTCTTT. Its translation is CSVAGGMNTEAFF.

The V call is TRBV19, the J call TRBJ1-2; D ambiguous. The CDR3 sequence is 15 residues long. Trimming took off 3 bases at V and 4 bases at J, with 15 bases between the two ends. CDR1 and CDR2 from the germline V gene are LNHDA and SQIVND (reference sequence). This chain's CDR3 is CASSIPRGTLYGYTF. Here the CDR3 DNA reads TGTGCCAGTAGTATCCCGCGGGGAACCCTCTATGGCTACACCTTC.

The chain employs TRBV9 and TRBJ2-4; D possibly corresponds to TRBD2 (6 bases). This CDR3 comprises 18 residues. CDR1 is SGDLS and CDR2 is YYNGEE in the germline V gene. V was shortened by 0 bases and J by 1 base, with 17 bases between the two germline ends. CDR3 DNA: TGTGCCAGCAGCGTAGGCGATAGCAGAGGGAGGGCCAAAAACATTCAGTACTTC. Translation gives CASSVGDSRGRAKNIQYF.

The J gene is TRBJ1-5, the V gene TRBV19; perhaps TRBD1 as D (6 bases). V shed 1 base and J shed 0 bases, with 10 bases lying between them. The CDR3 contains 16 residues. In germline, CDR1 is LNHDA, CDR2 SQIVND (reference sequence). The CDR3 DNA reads TGTGCCAGTAGTATAGGCAGGGGCCATAGCAATCAGCCCCAGCATTTT. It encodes CASSIGRGHSNQPQHF.

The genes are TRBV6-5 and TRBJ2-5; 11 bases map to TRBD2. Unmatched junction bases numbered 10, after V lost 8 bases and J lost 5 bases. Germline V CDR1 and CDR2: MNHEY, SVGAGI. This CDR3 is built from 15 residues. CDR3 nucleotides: TGTGCCAGCCCGGATAGCGGGAGGGCCGGGGAGACCCAGTACTTC. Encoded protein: CASPDSGRAGETQYF.